The rows below give T cell receptor beta chains drawn from one sample of a study of blood T cells in healthy people across ages. MiXCR, run by TCRdb on the 5' RACE reads, gives a single entry per CDR3 protein. The data contain approximately 800,000 distinct CDR3 sequences, approximately 53% of them singletons. Specimen: blood. The origin of the receptors is a man in his forties in good health. Each CDR3 is given with its conserved first and last residue.

CDR3 protein: CASSLQRAYGYTF
V gene: TRBV4-3
J gene: TRBJ1-2

CDR3 protein: CSARDTHEQFF
V gene: TRBV20-1
J gene: TRBJ2-1

CDR3 protein: CASSLELETQYF
V gene: TRBV7-9
J gene: TRBJ2-5

CDR3 protein: CASSQVRGIEQYF
V gene: TRBV14
J gene: TRBJ2-7

CDR3 protein: CSAREQAGFVGYTF
V gene: TRBV20-1
J gene: TRBJ1-2

CDR3 protein: CATSRAPDRTYEQYF
V gene: TRBV15
J gene: TRBJ2-7

CDR3 protein: CASSSQLTGMKITEAFF
V gene: TRBV7-2
J gene: TRBJ1-1

CDR3 protein: CSAGGQGADNEKLFF
V gene: TRBV20-1
J gene: TRBJ1-4

CDR3 protein: CASSADRGCEQYF
V gene: TRBV27
J gene: -

CDR3 protein: CASRADGGGTEAFF
V gene: TRBV2
J gene: TRBJ1-1

CDR3 protein: CSVAPGRTEAFF
V gene: TRBV29-1
J gene: TRBJ1-1

CDR3 protein: CASSSQTGRETQYF
V gene: TRBV5-1
J gene: TRBJ2-5

CDR3 protein: CASSFSAGGSGEQYF
V gene: TRBV5-1
J gene: TRBJ2-7

CDR3 protein: CASSQDPGLAGGETQYF
V gene: TRBV4-3
J gene: TRBJ2-5

CDR3 protein: CSAPTGGPSSGEQYF
V gene: TRBV20-1
J gene: TRBJ2-5

CDR3 protein: CASSEEQGRGTDTQYF
V gene: TRBV6-1
J gene: TRBJ2-3

CDR3 protein: CAISAREGDTQYF
V gene: TRBV10-3
J gene: TRBJ2-3

CDR3 protein: CASSVQGGYNEQFF
V gene: TRBV9
J gene: TRBJ2-1

CDR3 protein: CASSSTIDGELFF
V gene: TRBV11-3
J gene: TRBJ2-2

CDR3 protein: CASSWHRGQETQYF
V gene: TRBV28
J gene: TRBJ2-5

CDR3 protein: CASSIRSRAASSYNEQFF
V gene: TRBV4-2
J gene: TRBJ2-1

CDR3 protein: CASSSQTGAEQYF
V gene: TRBV7-9
J gene: TRBJ2-7

CDR3 protein: CSGWTSGSYNEQFF
V gene: TRBV29-1
J gene: TRBJ2-1

CDR3 protein: CASSNSGKRSSYEQYF
V gene: TRBV21-1
J gene: TRBJ2-7

CDR3 protein: CASSPTGGGDEKLFF
V gene: TRBV27
J gene: TRBJ1-4

CDR3 protein: CASSIVLGQPEQYF
V gene: TRBV5-1
J gene: TRBJ2-7

CDR3 protein: CASRRDENEQFF
V gene: TRBV2
J gene: TRBJ2-1

CDR3 protein: CASSRRGGLAGQGGDNEQFF
V gene: TRBV4-2
J gene: TRBJ2-1

CDR3 protein: CASSQGSSGPLYNEQFF
V gene: TRBV3-1
J gene: TRBJ2-1

CDR3 protein: CASSLGGLSGPNEQYF
V gene: TRBV5-1
J gene: TRBJ2-5

CDR3 protein: CASSWTRDIQYF
V gene: TRBV3-1
J gene: -

CDR3 protein: CSASGQGDTQYF
V gene: TRBV20-1
J gene: TRBJ2-3

CDR3 protein: CAISESGGLAGLNEQFF
V gene: TRBV10-3
J gene: TRBJ2-1

CDR3 protein: CASSYDRGYGGYTF
V gene: TRBV6-6
J gene: TRBJ1-2

CDR3 protein: CASSQAGAGTGELFF
V gene: TRBV7-2
J gene: TRBJ2-2

CDR3 protein: CASSLAGSSRSYNEQFF
V gene: TRBV28
J gene: TRBJ2-1

CDR3 protein: CASSLAGGLAGGHGADTQYF
V gene: TRBV7-6
J gene: TRBJ2-3

CDR3 protein: CASSQRGRTYGYTF
V gene: TRBV3-1
J gene: TRBJ1-2

CDR3 protein: CASSHEIGPGGPETQYF
V gene: TRBV4-2
J gene: TRBJ2-5

CDR3 protein: CASSSGRDTDTQYF
V gene: TRBV7-9
J gene: TRBJ2-3

CDR3 protein: CASSPTSGIFEQYF
V gene: TRBV12-3/TRBV12-4
J gene: TRBJ2-7